Sequencing of this T cell receptor (beta chain) was carried out in a study of blood T cell repertoires in COVID-19. Looking at the study overall: PBMCs, B-cell-depleted T cells, or T cells were the source of the cDNA or gDNA that made up the material.

Across under 25 US areas, participants ranged in age from about 18 to 90 years. Membership in each cohort depended on participant-reported clinical history. The data were produced by immunoSEQ multiplex PCR, yet TCRdb's version contains in-frame clones alone and is incomplete. The data show roughly 160,000 clones, roughly 87% seen once. Trimming took 5 bases from V and 0 from J, leaving 14 bases between them. Germline loops: CDR1 SGHVS, CDR2 FNYEAQ. This CDR3 comprises 15 residues. The origin of this receptor is a woman aged 45-60 years who had recovered from COVID-19. Sample: PBMCs or T cells enriched from blood (not recorded which). The chain employs TRBV7-6 and TRBJ2-7, with D possibly matching TRBD2 (5 bases). CDR3: CASSPKAASSYEQYF. CDR3 bases: TGTGCCAGCAGCCCGAAAGCGGCTTCCTCCTACGAGCAGTACTTC.